The clone carrying this T cell receptor beta chain came up many times. What it recognizes is unknown. Clinical symptoms, serum thyroxine, TRAb, thyroid ultrasound and orbital computed tomography established diagnosis. Any symptoms of ophthalmopathy came after the first hyperthyroidism diagnosis, from which the blood sample dates. These data come from a study of T cells in Graves' hyperthyroidism and ophthalmopathy. Notes on the study in general: Stable hyperthyroidism was separated from ophthalmopathy by a model based on 13 V-J features. Blood shared most expanded thyroid clonotypes above 0.001.

The ends were cut back, 8 bases at V and 4 bases at J, with 24 bases in the middle. The CDR3 consists of 17 residues. Germline assignment: CDR1 MNHEY and CDR2 SMNVEV (reference sequence). RNA transcripts gave rise to amplified TCR beta CDR3 regions. HTBI primers were the set used in a first-round RT-PCR of the TCR CDR3. TCRdb re-called the multiplex PCR reads with MiXCR, one entry per CDR3 protein. Here the sample spans 650,000 to 850,000 distinct CDR3 sequences, about 19% being singletons. The specimen was blood. This TCR came from a woman between 50 and 59 years old with Graves' hyperthyroidism that later progressed to Graves' ophthalmopathy. J is TRBJ1-5 and V is TRBV27; D call uncertain. The CDR3 here is CASGMLYGLRRNQPQHF. The DNA of the CDR3 is TGTGCCAGCGGAATGCTATACGGGCTACGGAGGAATCAGCCCCAGCATTTT.